This T cell receptor beta chain was retrieved from a study of human thymus T cells (dated by TCRdb to about 2020). Study-wide context: The study described the TCR alpha and beta repertoires in about eight infant thymus samples and a few matching peripheral blood samples. Donor ages ranging from 7 to 244 days were recorded, and five to seven male and a couple of female infants were included in the cohort.

The research as a whole found: On average, roughly 810,000 unique TCRB clonotypes were obtained from thymus samples, compared with 70,000 to 100,000 from blood samples. Highly overlapping thymic TCR repertoires among unrelated individuals were reported in the related research. Biased V and J gene segment usage appeared to be present in both thymic and peripheral blood repertoires.

Based on the germline V gene, the CDR1 and CDR2 sequences are LGHNT and FRNRAP. The CDR3, cysteine through phenylalanine, is 15 amino acids long. The read is trimmed to its CDR3 DNA, 45 bases read in frame from base 1. Trimming removed 1 base from V and 2 bases from J, leaving 12 bases between the germline ends. The immunoSEQ multiplex PCR assay was used to amplify the TCRB and TCRAD loci from a standardized amount of quality-controlled genomic DNA. The V(D)J region was spanned by amplicons of a length sufficient to cover the CDR3 and to identify V and J genes. The commercial immunoSEQ service was used to sequence amplicons on an Illumina platform. The original pipeline was this. Primer bias and sequencing errors were corrected using previously described methods, and TCRAD and TCRB definitions followed the IMGT database. The repertoires were analysed using immunoSEQ Analyzer 3.0 and VDJTools for basic statistics, V/J segment usage, diversity estimates, rarefaction and pairwise overlap. Diversity was estimated with Chao1, ChaoE, Efron-Thisted, Shannon and inverse Simpson indices, and also on datasets down-sampled to the smallest sample. Repertoire overlap was assessed by strict matching of CDR3 nucleotide sequence, V gene and J gene, and clustering was done by Jaccard-based multidimensional scaling. Imported from immuneACCESS, the table was reduced by TCRdb to in-frame sequences with V and J called. These copies leave out some clones; in studies compared against another copy, an unresolved V gene accounts for under half, and the cause of the remainder is not known. The V and J calls and the clone size are those of that table, but D and trimming were determined from the DNA. The sample table shows 100,000 to 150,000 clones, and about 95% are seen once. The top ten clones comprise under 0.025% of the sample.

Thymus tissue was collected as surgical resects that were removed during corrective cardiac surgery. The donors were immunologically healthy infants in Finland who had open corrective cardiac surgery for congenital heart defects. Thymocytes were mechanically released from the tissue and were stored as pellets of roughly 9.5-34 million cells at -70 degrees C. A QIAsymphony instrument was used to extract genomic DNA from frozen cell pellets. Details on this clone: The antigen it recognizes is unknown. No much larger clone exists at a distance of one base, and base qualities are not known.

This TCR derives from a boy under two years old with a congenital heart defect but otherwise immunologically healthy. The sequence joins TRBV12-5 to TRBJ2-7, with no reliable assignment of the D segment. Material: thymus tissue. The CDR3 sequence is CASGLATNLPYEQYF. In nucleotide form, the sequence is TGTGCTAGTGGTTTGGCTACAAACCTCCCCTACGAGCAGTACTTC.